Listed below are T cell receptor beta chains from one sample, sequenced in a study of OX40 agonist ivuxolimab in advanced cancers. The method was immunoSEQ multiplex PCR; TCRdb's version includes in-frame clones alone and lacks a portion of them. The sample records over 55,000 clones, more than 70% being singletons. The sample here was CD4+ or CD8+ T cells sorted from blood, taken in a trial of the OX40 agonist ivuxolimab. These receptors were taken from an adult with an advanced solid tumor such as melanoma, head and neck, liver or kidney cancer. Both conserved end residues are part of each CDR3. D genes are given only for firm matches. The size of a clone is reported for some rows only, either as once, few or many, or as a class for expanded clones.

NA,TRBJ2-3,TRBV7-3,NA,13,TGTGCCAGCAGCTCCAGGGGTTGGGATACGCAGTATTTT,CASSSRGWDTQYF
few,TRBJ1-5,TRBV15,NA,13,TGTGCCACCAGCAGAGAATACAATCAGCCCCAGCATTTT,CATSREYNQPQHF
NA,TRBJ2-3,TRBV5-1,NA,15,TGCGCCAGCAGTCCCCTTGGGGGTGGCACAGATACGCAGTATTTT,CASSPLGGGTDTQYF
few,TRBJ2-7,TRBV2,NA,13,TGTGCCAGCAGCAGATTCCCTGATAACGAGCAGTACTTC,CASSRFPDNEQYF
NA,TRBJ1-1,TRBV2,NA,13,TGTGCCAGCAAGGGGAATATGAACACTGAAGCTTTCTTT,CASKGNMNTEAFF
NA,TRBJ2-6,TRBV5-6,NA,13,TGTGCCAGCAGCCCCTCTGGGGCCAACGTCCTGACTTTC,CASSPSGANVLTF
NA,TRBJ2-1,TRBV5-1,NA,15,TGCGCCAGCAGCTTGGCAGGGGATAGGAGTAATGAGCAGTTCTTC,CASSLAGDRSNEQFF
once,TRBJ1-2,TRBV6-5,NA,11,TGTGCCAGCAGTGATCTGGAAGGCTACACCTTC,CASSDLEGYTF
NA,TRBJ2-2,TRBV5-1,TRBD1,16,TGCGCCAGCAGCTTAACAGGGGCCTGGAACACCGGGGAGCTGTTTTTT,CASSLTGAWNTGELFF
NA,TRBJ2-1,TRBV6-1,NA,16,TGTGCCAGCAGTGAAAGGGGGGGAAGCTTGTACAATGAGCAGTTCTTC,CASSERGGSLYNEQFF
few,TRBJ2-7,TRBV2,NA,16,TGTGCCAGCAGTGAACGAAACCTGAAAGACGCGGGCGAGCAGTACTTC,CASSERNLKDAGEQYF
once,TRBJ1-6,TRBV6-1,NA,16,TGTGCCAGCAGTGAAGTCTGGACAGTTTTTAATTCACCCCTCCACTTT,CASSEVWTVFNSPLHF
NA,TRBJ1-4,TRBV5-1,NA,14,TGCGCCAGCAGCCCTGGGAAGGACGTTGAAGGACTGTTTTTT,CASSPGKDVEGLFF
NA,TRBJ2-3,TRBV7-3,NA,13,TGTGCCAGCAGCGAAGCCCCCGGGGACGGAAAGTATTTT,CASSEAPGDGKYF
NA,TRBJ2-5,TRBV2,NA,15,TGTGCCAGCACTCGGGACCAGATGGGGCAAGAGACCCAGTACTTC,CASTRDQMGQETQYF
NA,TRBJ2-5,TRBV5-4,NA,13,TGTGCCAGCAGCTCCGCCGCCGGAGAGACCCAGTACTTC,CASSSAAGETQYF
NA,TRBJ2-1,TRBV28,TRBD2,16,TGTGCCAGCAGTTTGGGACTAGCGGGAGCCTACAATGAGCAGTTCTTC,CASSLGLAGAYNEQFF
NA,TRBJ1-1,TRBV5-1,NA,15,TGCGCCAGCAGCTTGGGGGCAGGGATAGGCACTGAAGCTTTCTTT,CASSLGAGIGTEAFF
NA,TRBJ1-1,TRBV6-5,NA,13,TGTGCCAGCAGTAGGGCCCAACCTACTGAAGCTTTCTTT,CASSRAQPTEAFF
NA,TRBJ1-3,TRBV2,NA,13,TGTGCCAGCAGCAGGGGATCTGGAAACACCATATATTTT,CASSRGSGNTIYF
once,TRBJ2-3,TRBV28,NA,14,TGTGCCAGCAGCCCCGGAGGGGCCCAGATTACGCAGTATTTT,CASSPGGAQITQYF
once,TRBJ2-7,TRBV15,NA,18,TGTGCCACCAGCAAGGGGTCCAAAGGGGATGGGGTATCCTACGAGCAGTACTTC,CATSKGSKGDGVSYEQYF
NA,TRBJ2-3,TRBV7-2,TRBD1,17,TGTGCCAGCAGCTTAGGCCGGGACAGCCTGCGCACAGATACGCAGTATTTT,CASSLGRDSLRTDTQYF
NA,TRBJ2-3,TRBV15,TRBD2,15,TGTGCCACCCATACTAGCGGGAGCAGCACAGATACGCAGTATTTT,CATHTSGSSTDTQYF
NA,TRBJ1-2,TRBV7-2,TRBD1,15,TGCGCCAGCAGCCAGACAGGGGGCTTGGGCTATGGCTACACCTTC,CASSQTGGLGYGYTF
NA,TRBJ1-2,TRBV5-1,NA,16,TGCGCCAGCAAGCGGTTCCAGGGCCTTACCAGTGATGGCTACACCTTC,CASKRFQGLTSDGYTF
NA,TRBJ2-1,TRBV27,TRBD2,16,TGTGCCAGCTGGGCTAAAAGCGGGAGAGCCTACAATGAGCAGTTCTTC,CASWAKSGRAYNEQFF
NA,TRBJ1-3,TRBV5-4,TRBD1,17,TGTGCCAGCAGCTTGGCGAGCTCAGGGGGCTCTGGAAACACCATATATTTT,CASSLASSGGSGNTIYF
once,TRBJ1-2,TRBV12-5,TRBD1,15,TGTGCTAGTGGTTTGGGACAGGGGGTGATATATGGCTACACCTTC,CASGLGQGVIYGYTF
NA,TRBJ2-5,TRBV7-3,TRBD1,15,TGTGCCAGCAGCTTCCCGGCAGGGGGATTCGCGACCCAGTACTTC,CASSFPAGGFATQYF
NA,TRBJ1-1,TRBV7-6,NA,16,TGTGCCAGCAGCTTAGGGCCGAATGGGGGGTGGACTGAAGCTTTCTTT,CASSLGPNGGWTEAFF
NA,TRBJ2-2,TRBV15,TRBD1,17,TGTGCCACCAGCAGCCCCAGGGGGACAACGAACACCGGGGAGCTGTTTTTT,CATSSPRGTTNTGELFF
few,TRBJ1-6,TRBV7-6,NA,17,TGTGCCAGCAGCTTAATGAATGCGGGCCAGTCACTCTCACCCCTCCACTTT,CASSLMNAGQSLSPLHF
NA,TRBJ2-1,TRBV7-3,TRBD1,15,TGTGCCAGCAGCCAGGGATCACAGGGGTACAATGAGCAGTTCTTC,CASSQGSQGYNEQFF
NA,TRBJ2-7,TRBV7-2,TRBD2,15,TGTGCCAGCAGCCCTATAGCGGGAGGGCCCTCGAGCGAGTACTTC,CASSPIAGGPSSEYF
NA,TRBJ1-3,TRBV14,NA,14,TGTGCCAGCAGCCTTCGGTTTTCTGGAAACACCATATATTTT,CASSLRFSGNTIYF
NA,TRBJ2-7,TRBV2,NA,11,TGTGCCAGCAGTGAATTTCTCGAGCAGTACTTC,CASSEFLEQYF
NA,TRBJ2-7,TRBV9,TRBD2,13,TGTGCCAGCAGCCCAGGACTAGGCTACGAGCAGTACTTC,CASSPGLGYEQYF
NA,TRBJ2-1,TRBV27,NA,15,TGTGCCAGCAGCGACGCGGGAAGTTCCTACAATGAGCAGTTCTTC,CASSDAGSSYNEQFF
NA,TRBJ2-2,TRBV18,TRBD1,15,TGTGCCAGCTCACCACGACAGGGATCCGGCGGGGAGCTGTTTTTT,CASSPRQGSGGELFF
once,TRBJ1-2,TRBV2,NA,13,TGTGCCAGCAGTGAAAGGACAACCGGTGGCTACACCTTC,CASSERTTGGYTF
NA,TRBJ1-2,TRBV6-1,NA,15,TGTGCCAGCAGTGAAGGATATCAGGGTAACTATGGCTACACCTTC,CASSEGYQGNYGYTF
few,TRBJ1-2,TRBV4-2,NA,15,TGTGCCAGCAGCCAACCTGCTCAGGCTAACTATGGCTACACCTTC,CASSQPAQANYGYTF
NA,TRBJ2-3,TRBV5-1,TRBD2,15,TGCGCCAGCAGCTTGTTTGGCGGGGGTCGAGATACGCAGTATTTT,CASSLFGGGRDTQYF
NA,TRBJ2-7,TRBV2,NA,14,TGTGCCAGCAGTGATGTTTCAGGGGTCGTCGAGCAGTACTTC,CASSDVSGVVEQYF
NA,TRBJ2-5,TRBV19,TRBD2,16,TGTGCCAGTAGTTCCTTCTCTAGCGGGGGCCAAGAGACCCAGTACTTC,CASSSFSSGGQETQYF
few,TRBJ1-5,TRBV9,TRBD1,15,TGTGCCAGCAGCCTGACAGGGTGGGGAAATCAGCCCCAGCATTTT,CASSLTGWGNQPQHF
few,TRBJ1-6,TRBV5-1,TRBD1,19,TGCGCCAGCAGCAAAGGGACAGACGAAAGGAGCTCCTATAATTCACCCCTCCACTTT,CASSKGTDERSSYNSPLHF
NA,TRBJ1-1,TRBV30,NA,16,TGTGCCTGGAGTATTCGTGACTCGACACCGAACACTGAAGCTTTCTTT,CAWSIRDSTPNTEAFF
NA,TRBJ2-1,TRBV4-1,NA,12,TGCGCCAGCAGCCAAGACGGCCGCGTACGGTTCTTC,CASSQDGRVRFF
few,TRBJ1-2,TRBV9,TRBD1,16,TGTGCCAGCAGCGTAGTCGACAGGGGGACTAACTATGGCTACACCTTC,CASSVVDRGTNYGYTF
once,TRBJ2-3,TRBV6-6,NA,15,TGTGCCAGCAGTTACTCCTCAGACGGGGGAGATACGCAGTATTTT,CASSYSSDGGDTQYF
once,TRBJ1-2,TRBV6-6,NA,16,TGTGCCAGCAGTCCCCGGACGGAAACAAGCGACTATGGCTACACCTTC,CASSPRTETSDYGYTF